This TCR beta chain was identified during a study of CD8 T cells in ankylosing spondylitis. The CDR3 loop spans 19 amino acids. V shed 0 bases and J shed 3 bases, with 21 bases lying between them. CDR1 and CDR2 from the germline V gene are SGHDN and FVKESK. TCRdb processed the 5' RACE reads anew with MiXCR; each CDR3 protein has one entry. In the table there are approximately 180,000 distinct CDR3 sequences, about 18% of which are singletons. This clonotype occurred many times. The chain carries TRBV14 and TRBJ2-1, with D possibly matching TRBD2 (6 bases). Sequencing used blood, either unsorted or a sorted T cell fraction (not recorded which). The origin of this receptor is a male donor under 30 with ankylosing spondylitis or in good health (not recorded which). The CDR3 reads CASSQDPATSREDYNEQFF. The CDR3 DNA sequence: TGTGCCAGCAGCCAAGATCCAGCGACATCTAGGGAGGACTACAATGAGCAGTTCTTC.